Listed below are T cell receptor beta chains from one sample, sequenced in a study of blood T cell repertoires in COVID-19. Clones were sequenced by immunoSEQ multiplex PCR, and TCRdb holds only the in-frame ones, with some missing. The table includes around 230,000 clones, around four fifths detected once. Specimen: peripheral blood. Every receptor here comes from a woman in her 70s with active or convalescent COVID-19. CDR3s include the opening cysteine and the closing phenylalanine or tryptophan. D genes are given only for firm matches. Size values are once, few and many counts, or a class for expanded clones, and some rows have none.

- | TRBJ1-4 | TRBV5-4 | - | CASSIGVFEKLFF | TGTGCCAGCAGCATAGGGGTTTTTGAAAAACTGTTTTTT
- | TRBJ2-1 | TRBV27 | - | CASSLYTPGRGPYNEQFF | TGTGCCAGCAGTTTATACACTCCGGGGCGGGGGCCGTACAATGAGCAGTTCTTC
- | TRBJ1-5 | TRBV28 | - | CASSLGGNNQPQHF | TGTGCCAGCAGTTTGGGAGGGAACAATCAGCCCCAGCATTTT
- | TRBJ1-5 | TRBV7-9 | few | CASSLGQGPQHF | TGTGCCAGCAGCTTGGGGCAAGGGCCCCAGCATTTT
TRBD1 | TRBJ1-5 | TRBV5-8 | - | CASSLYRGEPYSNQPQHF | TGTGCCAGCAGCTTGTACAGGGGAGAGCCTTATAGCAATCAGCCCCAGCATTTT
- | TRBJ1-1 | TRBV5-1 | - | CASSRGTTEAFF | TGCGCCAGCAGCCGGGGAACCACTGAAGCTTTCTTT
- | TRBJ1-2 | TRBV5-1 | - | CASSPSGAGHGYTF | TGCGCCAGCAGCCCGTCTGGCGCAGGGCATGGCTACACCTTC
TRBD1 | TRBJ1-6 | TRBV2 | - | CASGQGVVSPLHF | TGTGCCAGCGGACAGGGGGTAGTTTCACCCCTCCACTTT
- | TRBJ2-7 | TRBV7-2 | - | CAGSAESYEQYF | TGTGCTGGGTCAGCGGAGTCCTACGAGCAGTACTTC
TRBD1 | TRBJ1-2 | TRBV5-1 | - | CASSRQGDGYTF | TGCGCCAGCAGCCGACAGGGGGATGGCTACACCTTC
TRBD2 | TRBJ2-7 | TRBV29-1 | - | CSVISGGITYEQYF | TGCAGCGTGATTAGCGGGGGGATAACCTACGAGCAGTACTTC
- | TRBJ2-1 | TRBV6-5 | - | CAGGGSGPYNEQFF | TGTGCCGGTGGGGGTAGCGGACCCTACAATGAGCAGTTCTTC
- | TRBJ1-3 | TRBV19 | - | CASSIRPVSGNTIYF | TGTGCCAGTAGTATTCGCCCAGTCTCTGGAAACACCATATATTTT
- | TRBJ2-1 | TRBV7-7 | - | CASSLGTDSYNEQFF | TGTGCTAGCAGCTTAGGAACAGACTCCTACAATGAGCAGTTCTTC